The TCR beta chain under discussion was sequenced for a study of response to subunit inactivated influenza vaccine. Via MiXCR, TCRdb re-called the RT-PCR reads, giving one row per CDR3 protein. This table has roughly 760,000 distinct CDR3 sequences, 21% appearing once. Trimming left V 5 bases short and J 7 bases short, with 17 bases between. The CDR3 sequence is 14 residues long. Germline lookup yields CDR1 SGHTA and CDR2 FQGNSA. This clonotype was seen many times. The TCR sequence derives from a man in his fifties who received an inactivated influenza vaccine. The chain is built from TRBV7-2 and TRBJ2-5, with no clear D. The specimen comprised PBMCs from blood, sampled 4 to 6 days after vaccination. CDR3 nucleotides: TGTGCCAGCAGCCCCCCCGGGCTCGGTTCGACCCAGTACTTC. It codes for CASSPPGLGSTQYF.